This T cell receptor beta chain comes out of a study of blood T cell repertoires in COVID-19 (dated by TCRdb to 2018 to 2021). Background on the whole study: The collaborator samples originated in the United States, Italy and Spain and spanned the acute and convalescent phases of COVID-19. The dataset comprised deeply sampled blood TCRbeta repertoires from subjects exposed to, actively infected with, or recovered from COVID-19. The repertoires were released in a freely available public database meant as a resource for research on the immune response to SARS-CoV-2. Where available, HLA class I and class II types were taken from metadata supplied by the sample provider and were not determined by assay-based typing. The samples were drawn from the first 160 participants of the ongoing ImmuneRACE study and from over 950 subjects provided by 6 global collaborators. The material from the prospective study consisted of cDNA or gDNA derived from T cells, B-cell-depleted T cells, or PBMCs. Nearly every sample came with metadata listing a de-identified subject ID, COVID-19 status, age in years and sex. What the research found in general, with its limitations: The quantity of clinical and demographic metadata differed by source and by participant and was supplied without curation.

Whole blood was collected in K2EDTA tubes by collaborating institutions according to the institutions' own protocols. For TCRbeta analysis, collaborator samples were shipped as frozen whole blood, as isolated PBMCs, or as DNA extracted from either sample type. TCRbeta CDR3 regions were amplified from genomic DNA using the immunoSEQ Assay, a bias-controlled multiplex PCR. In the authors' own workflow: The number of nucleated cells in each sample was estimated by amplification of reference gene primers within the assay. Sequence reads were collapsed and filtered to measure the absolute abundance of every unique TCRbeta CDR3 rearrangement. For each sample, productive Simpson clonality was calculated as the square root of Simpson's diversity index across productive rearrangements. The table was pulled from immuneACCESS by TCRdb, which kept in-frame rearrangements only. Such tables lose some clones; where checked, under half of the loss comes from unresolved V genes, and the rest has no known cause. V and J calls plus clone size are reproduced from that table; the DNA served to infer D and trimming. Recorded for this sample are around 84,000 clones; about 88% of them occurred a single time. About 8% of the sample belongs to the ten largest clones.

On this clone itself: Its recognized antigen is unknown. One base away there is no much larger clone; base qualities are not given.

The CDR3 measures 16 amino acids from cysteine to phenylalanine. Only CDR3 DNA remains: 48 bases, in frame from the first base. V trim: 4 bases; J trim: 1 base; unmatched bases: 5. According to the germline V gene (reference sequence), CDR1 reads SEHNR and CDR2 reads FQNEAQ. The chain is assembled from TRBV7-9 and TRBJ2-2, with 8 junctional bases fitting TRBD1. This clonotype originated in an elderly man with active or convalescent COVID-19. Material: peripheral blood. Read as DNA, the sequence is TGTGCCAGCAGCTCATTTGGGACAGGGAACACCGGGGAGCTGTTTTTT. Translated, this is CASSSFGTGNTGELFF.